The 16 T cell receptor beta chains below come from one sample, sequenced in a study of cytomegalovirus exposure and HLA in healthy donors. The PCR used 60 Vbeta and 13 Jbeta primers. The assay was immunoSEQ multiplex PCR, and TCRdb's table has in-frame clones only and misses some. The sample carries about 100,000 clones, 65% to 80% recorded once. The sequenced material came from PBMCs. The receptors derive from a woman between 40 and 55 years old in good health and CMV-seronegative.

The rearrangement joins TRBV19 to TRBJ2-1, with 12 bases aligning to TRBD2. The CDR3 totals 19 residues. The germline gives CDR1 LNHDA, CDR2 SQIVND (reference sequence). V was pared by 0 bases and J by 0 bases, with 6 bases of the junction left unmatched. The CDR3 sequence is CASSIDGTSGPPSYNEQFF. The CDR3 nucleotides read TGTGCCAGTAGTATAGACGGGACTAGCGGGCCGCCCTCCTACAATGAGCAGTTCTTC.

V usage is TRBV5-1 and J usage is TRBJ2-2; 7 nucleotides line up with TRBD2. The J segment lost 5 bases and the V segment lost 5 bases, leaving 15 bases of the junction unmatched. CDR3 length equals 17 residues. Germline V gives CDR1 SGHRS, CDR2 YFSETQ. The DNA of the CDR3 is TGCGCCAGCAGTGCGGGTGCTGCGGGAGAAGAGACCGGGGAGCTGTTTTTT. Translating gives CASSAGAAGEETGELFF.

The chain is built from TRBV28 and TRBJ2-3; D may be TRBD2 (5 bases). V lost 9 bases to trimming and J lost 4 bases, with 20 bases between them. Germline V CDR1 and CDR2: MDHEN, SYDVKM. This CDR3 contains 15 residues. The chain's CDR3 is CASILATSLADTQYF. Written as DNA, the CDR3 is TGTGCCAGTATCTTGGCTACTAGTTTGGCAGATACGCAGTATTTT.

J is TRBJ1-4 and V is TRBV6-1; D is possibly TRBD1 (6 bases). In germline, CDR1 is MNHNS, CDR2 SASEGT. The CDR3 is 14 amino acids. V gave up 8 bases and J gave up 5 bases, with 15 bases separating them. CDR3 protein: CASSKQGRNEKLFF. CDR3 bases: TGTGCCAGCTCTAAACAGGGACGGAATGAAAAACTGTTTTTT.

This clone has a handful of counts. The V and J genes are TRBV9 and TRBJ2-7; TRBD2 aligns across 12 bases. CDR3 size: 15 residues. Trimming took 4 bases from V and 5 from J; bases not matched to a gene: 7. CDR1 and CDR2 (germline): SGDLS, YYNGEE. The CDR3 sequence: CASSTPSGGGNEQYF. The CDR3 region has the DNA TGTGCCAGCAGCACCCCTAGCGGGGGGGGGAACGAGCAGTACTTC. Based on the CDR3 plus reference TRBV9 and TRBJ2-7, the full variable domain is DSGVTQTPKHLITATGQRVTLRCSPRSGDLSVYWYQQSLDQGLQFLIQYYNGEERAKGNILERFSAQQFPDLHSELNLSSLELGDSALYFCASSTPSGGGNEQYFGPGTRLTVT.

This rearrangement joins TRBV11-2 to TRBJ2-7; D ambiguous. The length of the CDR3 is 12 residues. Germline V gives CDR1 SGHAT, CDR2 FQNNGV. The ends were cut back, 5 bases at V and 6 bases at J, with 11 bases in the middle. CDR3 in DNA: TGTGCCAGCAGCCCCTCTACAGTCGAGCAGTACTTC. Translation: CASSPSTVEQYF.

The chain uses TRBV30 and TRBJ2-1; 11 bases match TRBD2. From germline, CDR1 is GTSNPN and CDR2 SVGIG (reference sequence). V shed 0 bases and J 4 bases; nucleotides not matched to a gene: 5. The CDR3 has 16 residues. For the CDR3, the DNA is TGTGCCTGGAGTGTAATGGGACTAGCGGCATACAATGAGCAGTTCTTC. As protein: CAWSVMGLAAYNEQFF. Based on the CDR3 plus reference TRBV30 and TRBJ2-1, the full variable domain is SQTIHQWPATLVQPVGSPLSLECTVEGTSNPNLYWYRQAAGRGLQLLFYSVGIGQISSEVPQNLSASRPQDRQFILSSKKLLLSDSGFYLCAWSVMGLAAYNEQFFGPGTRLTVL.

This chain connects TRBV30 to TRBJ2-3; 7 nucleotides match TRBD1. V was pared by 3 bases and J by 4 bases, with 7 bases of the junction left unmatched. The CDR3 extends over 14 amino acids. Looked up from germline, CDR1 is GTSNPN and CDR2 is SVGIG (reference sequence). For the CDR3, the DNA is TGTGCCTGGAGGGAAGGGGGCGCGGCAGATACGCAGTATTTT. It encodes CAWREGGAADTQYF.

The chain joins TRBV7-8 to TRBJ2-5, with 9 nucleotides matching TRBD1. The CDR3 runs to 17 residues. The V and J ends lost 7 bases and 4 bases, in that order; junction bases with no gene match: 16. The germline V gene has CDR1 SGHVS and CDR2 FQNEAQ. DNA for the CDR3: TGTGCCAGCACCGTTAAATCCGGGACAGGGTTCGGAGAGACCCAGTACTTC. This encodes CASTVKSGTGFGETQYF.

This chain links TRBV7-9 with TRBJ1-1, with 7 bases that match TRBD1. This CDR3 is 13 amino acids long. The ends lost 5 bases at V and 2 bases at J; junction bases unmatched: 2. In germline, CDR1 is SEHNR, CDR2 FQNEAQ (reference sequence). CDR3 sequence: CASSRQGNTEAFF. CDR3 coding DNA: TGTGCCAGCAGCAGACAGGGAAACACTGAAGCTTTCTTT.

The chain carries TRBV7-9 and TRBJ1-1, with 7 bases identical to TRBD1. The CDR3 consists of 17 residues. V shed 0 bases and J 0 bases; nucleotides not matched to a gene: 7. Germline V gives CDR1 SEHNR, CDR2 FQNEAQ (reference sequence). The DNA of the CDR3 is TGTGCCAGCAGCTTAGCGCTTAGGGGACAGATGAACACTGAAGCTTTCTTT. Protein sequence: CASSLALRGQMNTEAFF.

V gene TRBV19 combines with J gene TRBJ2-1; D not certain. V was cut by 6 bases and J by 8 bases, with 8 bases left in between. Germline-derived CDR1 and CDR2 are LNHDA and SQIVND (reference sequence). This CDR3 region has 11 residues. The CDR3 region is CASSRVDEQFF. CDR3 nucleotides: TGTGCCAGTAGCCGAGTGGATGAGCAGTTCTTC.

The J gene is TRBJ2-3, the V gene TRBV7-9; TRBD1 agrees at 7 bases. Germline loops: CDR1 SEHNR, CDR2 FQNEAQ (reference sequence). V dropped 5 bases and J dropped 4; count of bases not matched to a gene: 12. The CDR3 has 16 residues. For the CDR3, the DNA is TGTGCCAGCAGCCACAACATGGGGACAGTTCCAGATACGCAGTATTTT. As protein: CASSHNMGTVPDTQYF.

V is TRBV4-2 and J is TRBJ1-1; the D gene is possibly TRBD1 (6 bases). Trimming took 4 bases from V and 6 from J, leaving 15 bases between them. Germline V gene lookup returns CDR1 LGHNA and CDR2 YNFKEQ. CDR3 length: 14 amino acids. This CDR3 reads CASSRIEGGAEAFF. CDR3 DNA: TGTGCCAGCAGCCGAATCGAAGGGGGGGCTGAAGCTTTCTTT.

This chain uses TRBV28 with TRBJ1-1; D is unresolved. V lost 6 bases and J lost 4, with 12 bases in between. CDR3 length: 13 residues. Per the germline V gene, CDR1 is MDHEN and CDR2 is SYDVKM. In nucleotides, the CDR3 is TGTGCCAGCAGCCCAGCACCGGGCACTGAAGCTTTCTTT. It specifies CASSPAPGTEAFF.

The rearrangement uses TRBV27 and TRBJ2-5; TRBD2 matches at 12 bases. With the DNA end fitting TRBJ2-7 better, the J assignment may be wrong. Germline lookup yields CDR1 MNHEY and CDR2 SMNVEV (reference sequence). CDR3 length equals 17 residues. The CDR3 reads CASRRSGLAGDTYEQYF. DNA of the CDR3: TGTGCCAGCAGGCGCTCGGGACTAGCGGGCGATACCTACGAGCAGTACTTC.